Included here is one T cell receptor beta chain sequence, with context. No antigen is known for it. No base-level quality is on record; no much larger clone is a single base apart. CDR1 SGHRS and CDR2 YFSETQ were looked up in the germline V gene. The CDR3 measures 16 amino acids from cysteine to phenylalanine. Only the CDR3 DNA stays, 48 bases, in frame from base 1. At the junction V is shortened by 2 bases and J by 4 bases; bases outside the gene matches: 9. This sample was taken from a study of cytomegalovirus exposure and HLA in healthy donors (dated by TCRdb to about 2017). General notes on the study: According to an earlier analysis of several hundred of the donors, 150 million to 200 million T cells yielded 117 million unique TCR beta sequences and 276 Gb of sequence data. Roughly 300 gigabases of sequencing data and around 88 million unique TCR sequences made up an early release that covered nearly 650 HLA-typed donors. Of the roughly 400 genotyped donors, 75% to 85% were placed in the genetic ancestry cluster associated with self-reported Caucasian donors. The study aimed to test whether cataloging public T cell receptors could reveal signatures of past pathogen exposure. The T cell repertoires of around 730 subjects were profiled by immunosequencing and related to cytomegalovirus serostatus. In addition to the first cohort of roughly 700 subjects, a separate validation cohort of 120 different subjects was used. To predict cytomegalovirus infection status, the study brought together high-throughput TCR immunosequencing, statistical association of individual TCRs with disease status, and machine learning. A later analysis re-examined previously published TCR beta repertoires from roughly 650 donors and added high-resolution HLA genotyping to investigate patterns of TCR occurrence. Rather than using new phenotypic data, the later analysis identified candidate immune exposures from TCR beta sequences and from how often those sequences occurred across donors. An earlier analysis of 587 of the donors used high-throughput TCR beta sequencing to judge whether each TCR beta V gene segment behaved as functional or pseudogenic. Donor age, sex, ethnicity and CMV serostatus were collected together with the repertoire data. A later genetic analysis took genome-wide SNP genotypes for about 65% of the 666 donors and used that subset as a discovery cohort. All discovery cohort repertoires had been generated on a single sequencing platform. HLA typing covered class I and class II loci at four-digit resolution. The number of donors typed differed by locus, with 629-630 for A, B, C, DRB1 and DQB1, more than 500 for DQA1, nearly 610 for DPA1, and under 490 for DPB1. Four to six DR-DQ haplotypes were handled as single units for association and clustering, since linkage in the cohort was strong. Among about 370 genotyped donors of the cohort, an average of approximately 240,000 unique TCR beta nucleotide sequences was sequenced per donor, of which roughly 17% were non-productive.

Points the paper makes about the study in general: Because HLA typing was unavailable for some donors at each locus, only the typed subset was used in association tests. A later genetic analysis reported fewer N-insertions in productive TCRs among donors in an Asian-associated ancestry cluster than the roughly 620-donor mean. The authors suggested that the approach could potentially be extended to other disease states and immunological phenotypes. CMV serostatus was the only immune exposure information available for the cohort. According to a later analysis, most CMV-associated TCR beta chains appeared to be HLA-restricted, and the HLA associations seemed to be driven largely by CMV exposure. The sequencing pipeline was judged likely to have produced a cluster of highly shared sequence variants as a technical artifact. Cytomegalovirus status was reported to be diagnosed by the classifier with high specificity and sensitivity in both the original and validation cohorts. When HLA alleles, especially DR and DQ, strongly co-occurred, attributing TCR associations to individual alleles was difficult. A further reported finding was that TCR beta sequences accurately predicted the HLA-A and HLA-B alleles for most subjects in the first cohort. A later analysis associated some 17,000 TCR beta sequences with specific HLA alleles at a false discovery rate of 0.05. The earlier analysis of a few hundred of the donors excluded over 15 rarely observed V segments, including chromosome 9 orphons, because counts were too low. In vitro tests confirmed that a few of the cytomegalovirus-associated TCR beta chains recognize cytomegalovirus antigens. Most TCR sequences were observed very rarely across donors, whereas some public TCRs were present in many individuals. Some IMGT-functional V segments, including TRBV6-2 and TRBV6-3, could not be distinguished by the 87-base-pair reads and were therefore excluded. In a later genetic analysis, a missense DCLRE1C variant was associated with V-gene and J-gene trimming of TCR beta chains, and the association was replicated in an independent cohort. The presence/absence analyses assumed that sequencing depth was roughly uniform across donors, and that assumption may not be true. In this cohort, only TCR beta chains were sequenced, and detectable features were limited by the absence of alpha or paired-chain data. The study listed around 160 TCR beta chains as associated with cytomegalovirus. Correlated functional status among segregating V segments might reflect linkage disequilibrium, but an unknown experimental factor could not be ruled out. According to a later analysis, TCR association rates differed among HLA loci, with DRB1 alleles showing the most associated TCRs and HLA-C alleles showing the fewest. Several of the top co-occurrence clusters appeared to be linked to parvovirus B19, influenza, CMV and Epstein-Barr virus, according to a later analysis. Broadly in line with IMGT annotations, most TCR beta V segments showed up in productive rearrangements about 90% or about 30% of the time in an earlier analysis of some 590 of the donors. Compared with equally common non-associated chains, HLA-associated TCR beta chains in a later analysis were more clonally expanded and had lower generation probabilities.

The library was prepared using the immunoSEQ multiplex PCR assay. The multiplex PCR relied on a mix of 60 forward primers for TCR Vbeta segments and 13 reverse primers for TCR Jbeta segments. Amplification of the CDR3 region of rearranged TCR beta genes was performed with a multiplex PCR assay on genomic DNA. The Illumina HiSeq System was used to sequence the amplified TCR beta libraries as 87-base-pair reads. Turning to the authors' computational methods: In a later analysis, some 80 million unique TCR beta chains were counted across the approximately 670 repertoires, and about 9.9 million of these chains were shared by at least two donors. To remove PCR and sequencing errors, raw reads were error-corrected and collapsed into unique sequences using a nearest-neighbor algorithm that merged closely related sequences. V, D and J gene segments were assigned by aligning CDR3 sequences to IMGT reference sequences. For a sequence to be retained, a match of at least six nucleotides was required to both a V gene segment and a J gene segment. Rearrangements were classified as productive when the CDR3 lacked stop codons and remained in frame with V and J, and all other rearrangements were classified as non-productive. CDR3 was defined by IMGT convention, running from the second conserved V-encoded cysteine to the conserved J-encoded phenylalanine. The earlier analysis of a few hundred of the donors excluded any sequence lacking an unambiguous match to a single V gene segment. In an earlier analysis of approximately 500 of the donors, a V segment was called functional when productive rearrangements were above 56.7%, and segregating when the standard deviation between donors exceeded 5%. To diagnose cytomegalovirus status from the catalog of TCR beta chain sequences, a statistical classification framework was built. In a later analysis, TCR nucleotide sequences were compared against IMGT/GENE-DB human TR gene sequences so that V and J genes could be assigned. Using the TCRdist pipeline, a later analysis assigned CDR3 sequences along with most-parsimonious VDJ recombination scenarios. A later analysis defined each TCR beta chain by its CDR3 amino acid sequence plus V-gene family, and excluded reads lacking a unique V-gene family. As a way to deal with suspected cross-contamination and a sequencing artifact, a later analysis dropped roughly 600 nucleotide sequences that were highly shared and had low generation probability. In a later analysis, a clonal expansion index was calculated for each public chain from normalized within-repertoire ranks of inferred template counts. In a later analysis, generation probabilities were computed using a VDJ recombination model fitted to out-of-frame rearrangements, and the results were checked against IGoR. In a later analysis, hypergeometric tests were used to score TCR-TCR, TCR-HLA and TCR-CMV co-occurrence, with a repertoire-size bias correction applied to TCR pairs. To estimate false discovery rates, a later analysis permuted the HLA or CMV assignments 20 times. In a later analysis, co-occurring TCRs were grouped using DBSCAN, and TCRdist sequence similarity was added for clustering within HLA-allele-positive subsets. Co-occurrence clustering excluded repertoires with fewer than 30,000 or more than 120,000 public chains, plus five with anomalous nucleotide sharing. TCRdb provides this immuneACCESS table in a form limited to in-frame rearrangements. Some clones are lacking; in checked studies, under half of them reflect an unresolved V gene, and why the rest are absent is not known. V and J calls and clone size come straight from that table; D and trimming were deduced from the DNA. In all, the sample holds 100,000 to 150,000 clones, and approximately 75% of those were seen once. The ten largest make up almost 6% of the sample.

The cohort was made up of approximately 670 healthy bone marrow donors. At the time of sampling, all cohort members were nominally healthy, though unrecorded immune exposures were likely present. The donor tested CMV seropositive and was one of the 289 seropositive cohort members. A peripheral blood sample was collected from each donor, and TCR beta sequencing was performed on peripheral blood mononuclear cells. Genomic DNA extraction from the blood cell samples was performed with the Qiagen DNeasy Blood Extraction Kit. This clonotype was obtained from a woman aged 40 to 50 in good health and CMV-seropositive. Specimen: PBMCs. The chain joins TRBV5-1 to TRBJ2-1; TRBD1 aligns with 7 central bases. The DNA is as follows: TGCGCCAGCAGCTTATTAGGGGGCTTCGAGTACAATGAGCAGTTCTTC. It translates as CASSLLGGFEYNEQFF.